The entry below describes one TCR beta chain. Its antigen remains unidentified. When replicate PCRs were run on sorted subsets, they used approximately 210 ng DNA, approximately 27,000 T cell genomes. Generated by immunoSEQ multiplex PCR, the TCRdb table keeps only in-frame clones and is missing some. This repertoire shows 1.4 million or so clones, 98% found once; its top ten account for 0.3% to 0.45%. This entry is derived from a study of shared clonotypes between healthy human individuals. Germline assignment: CDR1 LNHDA and CDR2 SQIVND (reference sequence). The V segment lost 5 bases and the J segment 6 bases; nucleotides outside the gene matches: 18. The CDR3 sequence is 18 residues long. The study's findings and limits: Compared with memory subsets, naive subsets generally had larger estimated richness.

V is TRBV19 and J is TRBJ1-5, with TRBD1 identical over 8 bases. This TCR came from a man aged 25-45 years in good health. The source material was naive CD4+ T cells sorted from blood. Subset indicated: CD45RA+ positively selected. CDR3 DNA: TGTGCCAGTAGTGCCACCGGGACAGGCCTATCCCAGGGTCAGCCCCAGCATTTT. This codes for CASSATGTGLSQGQPQHF.